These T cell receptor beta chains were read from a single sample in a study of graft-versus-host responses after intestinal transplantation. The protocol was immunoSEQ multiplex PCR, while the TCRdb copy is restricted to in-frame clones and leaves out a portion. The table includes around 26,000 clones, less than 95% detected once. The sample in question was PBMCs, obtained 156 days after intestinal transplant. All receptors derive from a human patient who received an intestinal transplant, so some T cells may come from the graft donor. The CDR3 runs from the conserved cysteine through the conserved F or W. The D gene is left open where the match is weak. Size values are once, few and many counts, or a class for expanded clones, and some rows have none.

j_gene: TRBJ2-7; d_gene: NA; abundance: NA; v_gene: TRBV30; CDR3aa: CAWSEYYEQYF; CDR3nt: TGTGCCTGGAGTGAGTACTACGAGCAGTACTTC
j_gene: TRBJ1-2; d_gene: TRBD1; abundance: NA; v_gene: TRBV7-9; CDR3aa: CASSLAQGGGYTF; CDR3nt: TGTGCCAGCAGCTTAGCACAGGGGGGTGGCTACACCTTC
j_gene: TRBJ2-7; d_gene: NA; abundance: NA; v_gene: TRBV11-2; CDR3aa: CASSLEQGGYEQYF; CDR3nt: TGTGCCAGCAGCTTAGAACAGGGAGGATACGAGCAGTACTTC
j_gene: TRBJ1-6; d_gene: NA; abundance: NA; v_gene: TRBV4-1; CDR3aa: CASSHGVGQGLNSPLHF; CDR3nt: TGCGCCAGCAGCCACGGGGTTGGGCAGGGACTGAATTCACCCCTCCACTTT
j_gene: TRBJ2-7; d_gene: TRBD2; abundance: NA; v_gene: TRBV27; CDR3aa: CASGLSGSVYEQYF; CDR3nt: TGTGCCAGCGGACTTAGCGGGAGCGTCTACGAGCAGTACTTC
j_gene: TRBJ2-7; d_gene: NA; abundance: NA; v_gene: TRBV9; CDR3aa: CASSAPDRPYEQYF; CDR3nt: TGTGCCAGCAGCGCACCGGACAGACCCTACGAGCAGTACTTC
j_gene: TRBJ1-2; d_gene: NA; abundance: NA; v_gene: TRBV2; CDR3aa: CASSEIRQDYGYTF; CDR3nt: TGTGCCAGCAGTGAGATTCGACAGGACTATGGCTACACCTTC
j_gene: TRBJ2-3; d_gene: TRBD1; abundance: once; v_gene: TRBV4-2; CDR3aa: CASSQTGDLYSSTDTQYF; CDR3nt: TGTGCCAGCAGCCAAACAGGGGACCTATACTCCAGCACAGATACGCAGTATTTT
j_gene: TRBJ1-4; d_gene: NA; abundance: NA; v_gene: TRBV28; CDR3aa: CASSFSGTNEKLFF; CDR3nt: TGTGCCAGCAGTTTCAGCGGGACTAATGAAAAACTGTTTTTT
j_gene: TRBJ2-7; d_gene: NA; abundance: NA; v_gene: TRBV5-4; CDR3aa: CASSQGTLSYEQYF; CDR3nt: TGTGCCAGCAGCCAGGGGACCCTATCCTACGAGCAGTACTTC
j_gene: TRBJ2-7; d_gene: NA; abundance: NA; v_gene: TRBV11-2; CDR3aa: CASSSRGLGYEQYF; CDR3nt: TGTGCCAGCAGCTCCCGGGGTCTCGGGTACGAGCAGTACTTC
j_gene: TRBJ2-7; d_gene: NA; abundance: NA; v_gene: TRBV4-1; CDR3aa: CASSPTGHPYEQYF; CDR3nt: TGCGCCAGCAGCCCGACGGGACATCCTTACGAGCAGTACTTC
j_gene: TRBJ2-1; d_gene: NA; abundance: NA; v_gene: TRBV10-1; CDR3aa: CASSDWINEQFF; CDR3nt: TGCGCCAGCAGTGATTGGATCAATGAGCAGTTCTTC
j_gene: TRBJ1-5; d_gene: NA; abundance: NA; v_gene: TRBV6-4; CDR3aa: CASSEGSNQPQHF; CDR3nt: TGTGCCAGCAGTGAGGGGAGCAATCAGCCCCAGCATTTT
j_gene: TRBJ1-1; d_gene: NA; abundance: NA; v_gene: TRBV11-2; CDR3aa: CASSSWREAFF; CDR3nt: TGTGCCAGCAGCTCCTGGAGGGAAGCTTTCTTT
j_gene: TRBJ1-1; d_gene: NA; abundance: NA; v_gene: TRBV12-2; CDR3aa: CASRLIQMKGTEAFF; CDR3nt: TGTGCAAGTCGCTTAATCCAAATGAAAGGCACTGAAGCTTTCTTT
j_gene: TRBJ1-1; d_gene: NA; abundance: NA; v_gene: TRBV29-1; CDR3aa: CSVGWVVRNGEAFF; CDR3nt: TGCAGCGTTGGGTGGGTTGTCAGGAACGGTGAAGCTTTCTTT
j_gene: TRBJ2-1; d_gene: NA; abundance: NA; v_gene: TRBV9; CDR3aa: CASSVWWGAREQFF; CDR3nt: TGTGCCAGCAGCGTATGGTGGGGGGCGAGAGAGCAGTTCTTC
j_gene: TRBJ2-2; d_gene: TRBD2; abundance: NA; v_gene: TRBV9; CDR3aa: CASSLRTGLAEGKTGELFF; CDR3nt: TGTGCCAGCAGCTTACGGACGGGACTAGCTGAGGGGAAGACCGGGGAGCTGTTTTTT
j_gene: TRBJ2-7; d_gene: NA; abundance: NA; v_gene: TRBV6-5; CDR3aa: CASSEVVGDEQYF; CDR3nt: TGTGCCAGCAGTGAAGTGGTAGGGGACGAGCAGTACTTC
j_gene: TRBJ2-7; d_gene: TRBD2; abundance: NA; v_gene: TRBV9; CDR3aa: CASSLGLRPWEQYF; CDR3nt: TGTGCCAGCAGCCTGGGACTAAGACCCTGGGAGCAGTACTTC